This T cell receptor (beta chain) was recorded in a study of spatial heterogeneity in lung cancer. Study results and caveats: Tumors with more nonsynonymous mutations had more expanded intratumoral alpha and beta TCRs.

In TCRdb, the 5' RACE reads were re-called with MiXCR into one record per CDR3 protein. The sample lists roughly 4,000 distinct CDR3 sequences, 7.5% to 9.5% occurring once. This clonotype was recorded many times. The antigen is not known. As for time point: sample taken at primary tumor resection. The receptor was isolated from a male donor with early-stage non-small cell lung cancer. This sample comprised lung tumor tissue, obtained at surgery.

The CDR3 loop is CSVIPDSSIGGYTF. CDR3 in DNA: TGCAGCGTGATTCCGGACAGCTCTATCGGTGGCTACACCTTC. The V gene is TRBV29-1, the J gene TRBJ1-2, with D possibly matching TRBD1 (6 bases). V was clipped by 6 bases and J by 7 bases, with 21 bases between them. The germline V gene has CDR1 SQVTM and CDR2 ANQGSEA. The CDR3 runs 14 residues.